This T cell receptor beta chain is from a study of Tregs in tolerant kidney transplant recipients. Across the study: Sorting used antibodies to exclude donor cells. Study-wide findings and caveats: This study did not directly address biological reproducibility.

Details on this clone: The target antigen is unknown.

Clones were sequenced by immunoSEQ multiplex PCR, and TCRdb holds only the in-frame ones, with some missing. The sample lists about 44,000 clones; roughly 95% were seen once. V was shortened by 2 bases and J by 1 base, with 3 bases between the two germline ends. CDR1 SGHNT and CDR2 YYREEE come from the germline V gene (reference sequence). This CDR3 has 13 amino acids. J is TRBJ2-2 and V is TRBV5-4; D gene uncertain. The sample was Tregs from blood cultured with allogeneic cells. This clonotype was sampled from a human donor in good health. The DNA for the CDR3 is TGTGCCAGCAGCTTACGGAACACCGGGGAGCTGTTTTTT. Encoded protein: CASSLRNTGELFF.